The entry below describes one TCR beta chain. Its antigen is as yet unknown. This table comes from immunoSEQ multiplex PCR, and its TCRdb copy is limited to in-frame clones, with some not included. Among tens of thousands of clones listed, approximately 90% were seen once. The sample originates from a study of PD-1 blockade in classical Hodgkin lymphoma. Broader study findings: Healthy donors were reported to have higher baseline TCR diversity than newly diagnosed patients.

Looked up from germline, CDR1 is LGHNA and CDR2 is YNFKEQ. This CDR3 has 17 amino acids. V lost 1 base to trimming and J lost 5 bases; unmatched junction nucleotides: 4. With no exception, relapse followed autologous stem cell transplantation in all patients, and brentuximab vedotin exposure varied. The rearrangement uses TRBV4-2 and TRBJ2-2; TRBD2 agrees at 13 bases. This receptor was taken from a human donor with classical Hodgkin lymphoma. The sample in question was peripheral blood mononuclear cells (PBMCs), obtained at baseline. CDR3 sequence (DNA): TGTGCCAGCAGCCAAGGAGGACTAGCGGGAGAAACCGGGGAGCTGTTTTTT. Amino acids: CASSQGGLAGETGELFF.